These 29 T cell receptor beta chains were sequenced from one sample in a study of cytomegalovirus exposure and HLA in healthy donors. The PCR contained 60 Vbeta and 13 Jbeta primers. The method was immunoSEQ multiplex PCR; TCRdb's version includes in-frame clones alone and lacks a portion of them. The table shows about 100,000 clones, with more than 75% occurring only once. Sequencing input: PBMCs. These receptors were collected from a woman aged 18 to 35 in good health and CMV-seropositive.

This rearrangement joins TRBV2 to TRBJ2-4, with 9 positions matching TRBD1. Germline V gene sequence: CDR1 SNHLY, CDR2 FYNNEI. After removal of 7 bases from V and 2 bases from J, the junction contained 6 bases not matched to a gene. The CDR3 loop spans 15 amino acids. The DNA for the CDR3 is TGTGCCAGCAACCCGGACAGGGGAACCAAAAACATTCAGTACTTC. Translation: CASNPDRGTKNIQYF.

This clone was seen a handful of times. The CDR3 region has the DNA TGTGCCACCAGCAGGAAATCGGGGGAAGGAGCCAAAAACATTCAGTACTTC. Translated, it gives CATSRKSGEGAKNIQYF. The genes are TRBV15 and TRBJ2-4; a possible D gene is TRBD2 (6 bases). Germline values: CDR1 LNHNV, CDR2 YYDKDF (reference sequence). There are 17 residues in the CDR3. Between the trimmed V and J ends, which lost 3 bases and 0 bases, there was a span of 15 bases.

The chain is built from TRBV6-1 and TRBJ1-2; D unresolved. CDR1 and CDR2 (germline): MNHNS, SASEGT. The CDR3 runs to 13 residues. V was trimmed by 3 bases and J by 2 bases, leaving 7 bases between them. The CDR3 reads CASSERLNYGYTF. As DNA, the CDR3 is TGTGCCAGCAGTGAGAGACTCAACTATGGCTACACCTTC.

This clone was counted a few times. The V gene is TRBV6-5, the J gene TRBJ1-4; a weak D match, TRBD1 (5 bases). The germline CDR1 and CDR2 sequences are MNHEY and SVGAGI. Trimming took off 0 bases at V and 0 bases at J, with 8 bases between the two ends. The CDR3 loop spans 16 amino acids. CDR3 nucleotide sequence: TGTGCCAGCAGTTACTCCAAGACAGCAACTAATGAAAAACTGTTTTTT. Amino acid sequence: CASSYSKTATNEKLFF.

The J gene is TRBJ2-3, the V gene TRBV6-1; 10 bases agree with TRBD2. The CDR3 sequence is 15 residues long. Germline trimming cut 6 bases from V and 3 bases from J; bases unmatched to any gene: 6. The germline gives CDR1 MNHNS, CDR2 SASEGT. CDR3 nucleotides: TGTGCCAGCAGCCCCGGGACTAGCGAAACAGATACGCAGTATTTT. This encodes CASSPGTSETDTQYF.

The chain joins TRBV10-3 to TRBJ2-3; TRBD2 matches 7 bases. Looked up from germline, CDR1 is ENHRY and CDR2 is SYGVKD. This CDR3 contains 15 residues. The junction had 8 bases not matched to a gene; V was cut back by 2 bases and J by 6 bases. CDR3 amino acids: CAISEVASGGDTQYF. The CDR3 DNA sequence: TGTGCCATCAGTGAGGTCGCTAGCGGTGGGGATACGCAGTATTTT.

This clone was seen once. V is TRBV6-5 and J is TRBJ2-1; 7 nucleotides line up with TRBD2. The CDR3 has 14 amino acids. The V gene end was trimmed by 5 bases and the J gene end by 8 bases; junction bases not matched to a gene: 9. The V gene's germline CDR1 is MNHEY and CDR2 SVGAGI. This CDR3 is CASSLGLGDDEQFF. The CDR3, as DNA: TGTGCCAGCAGTCTAGGACTAGGGGACGATGAGCAGTTCTTC.

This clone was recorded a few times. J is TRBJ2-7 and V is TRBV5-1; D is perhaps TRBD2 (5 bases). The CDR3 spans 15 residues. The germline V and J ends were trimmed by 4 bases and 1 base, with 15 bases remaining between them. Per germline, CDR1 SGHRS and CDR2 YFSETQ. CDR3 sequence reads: CASSPEGTQSYEQYF. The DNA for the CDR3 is TGCGCCAGCAGCCCTGAGGGAACTCAGTCCTACGAGCAGTACTTC.

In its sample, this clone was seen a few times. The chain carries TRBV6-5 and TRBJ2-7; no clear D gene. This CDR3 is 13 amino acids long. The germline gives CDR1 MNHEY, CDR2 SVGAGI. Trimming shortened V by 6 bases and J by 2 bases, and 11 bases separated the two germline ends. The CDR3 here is CASSHSLTYEQYF. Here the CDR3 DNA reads TGTGCCAGCAGCCACAGCCTAACCTACGAGCAGTACTTC.

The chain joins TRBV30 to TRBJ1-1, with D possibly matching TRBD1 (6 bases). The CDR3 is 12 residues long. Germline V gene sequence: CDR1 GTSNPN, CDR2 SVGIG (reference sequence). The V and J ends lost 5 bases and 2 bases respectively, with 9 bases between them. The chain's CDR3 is CAWRTVNTEAFF. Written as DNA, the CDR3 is TGTGCCTGGCGGACAGTAAACACTGAAGCTTTCTTT.

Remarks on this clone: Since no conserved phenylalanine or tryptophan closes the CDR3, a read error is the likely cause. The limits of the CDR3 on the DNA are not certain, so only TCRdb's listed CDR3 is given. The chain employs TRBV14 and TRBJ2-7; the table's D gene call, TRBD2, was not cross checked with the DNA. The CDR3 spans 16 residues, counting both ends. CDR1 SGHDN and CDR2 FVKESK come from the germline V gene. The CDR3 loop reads CASSQEEGSGRARLVG.

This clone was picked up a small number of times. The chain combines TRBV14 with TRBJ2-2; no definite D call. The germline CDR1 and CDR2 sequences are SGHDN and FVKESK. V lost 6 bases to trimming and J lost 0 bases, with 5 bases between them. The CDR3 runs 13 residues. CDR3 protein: CASSPTNTGELFF. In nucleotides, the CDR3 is TGTGCCAGCAGTCCCACGAACACCGGGGAGCTGTTTTTT.

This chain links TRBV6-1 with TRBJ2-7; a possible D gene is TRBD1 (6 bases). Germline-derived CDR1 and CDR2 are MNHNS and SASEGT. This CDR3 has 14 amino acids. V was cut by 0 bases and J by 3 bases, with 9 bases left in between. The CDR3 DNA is TGTGCCAGCAGTGAAGCTCTACAGGGCTACGAGCAGTACTTC. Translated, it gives CASSEALQGYEQYF.

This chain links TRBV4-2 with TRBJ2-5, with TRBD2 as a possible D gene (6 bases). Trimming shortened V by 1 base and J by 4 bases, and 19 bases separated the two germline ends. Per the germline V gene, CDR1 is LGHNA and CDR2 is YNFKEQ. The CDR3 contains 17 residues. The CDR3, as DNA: TGTGCCAGCAGCCAAGGAGGATGGCGGGAAAGAGGAGAGACCCAGTACTTC. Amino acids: CASSQGGWRERGETQYF.

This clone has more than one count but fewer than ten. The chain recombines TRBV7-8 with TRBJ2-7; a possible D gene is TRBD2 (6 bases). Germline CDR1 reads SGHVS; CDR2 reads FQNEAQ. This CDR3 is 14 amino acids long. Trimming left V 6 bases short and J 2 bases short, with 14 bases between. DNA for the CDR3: TGTGCCAGCAGTTCCCCGGGACTTGCCTACGAGCAGTACTTC. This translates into CASSSPGLAYEQYF. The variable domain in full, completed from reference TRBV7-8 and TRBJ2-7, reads GAGVSQSPRYKVAKRGQDVALRCDPISGHVSLFWYQQALGQGPEFLTYFQNEAQLDKSGLPSDRFFAERPEGSVSTLKIQRTQQEDSAVYLCASSSPGLAYEQYFGPGTRLTVT.

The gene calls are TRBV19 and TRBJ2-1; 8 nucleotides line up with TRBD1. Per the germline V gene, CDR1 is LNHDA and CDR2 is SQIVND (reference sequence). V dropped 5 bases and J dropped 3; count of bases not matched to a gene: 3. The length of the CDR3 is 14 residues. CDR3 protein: CASSGQGHYNEQFF. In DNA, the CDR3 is TGTGCCAGTAGTGGACAGGGACACTACAATGAGCAGTTCTTC.

CDR3 sequence (DNA): TGTGCCAGTAGTATTGGACAGGGCAATGGATTTCAGCATTTT. Protein: CASSIGQGNGFQHF. V and J are TRBV19 and TRBJ1-5, with 8 bases identical to TRBD1. V gave up 3 bases and J gave up 13 bases; unmatched junction bases: 11. The CDR3 consists of 14 residues. Germline values: CDR1 LNHDA, CDR2 SQIVND (reference sequence).

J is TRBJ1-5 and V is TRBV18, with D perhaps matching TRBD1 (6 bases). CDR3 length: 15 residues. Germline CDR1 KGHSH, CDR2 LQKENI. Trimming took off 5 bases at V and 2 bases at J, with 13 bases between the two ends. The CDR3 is CASSVDSGGNQPQHF. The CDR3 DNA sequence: TGTGCCAGCTCAGTGGACAGTGGGGGCAATCAGCCCCAGCATTTT.

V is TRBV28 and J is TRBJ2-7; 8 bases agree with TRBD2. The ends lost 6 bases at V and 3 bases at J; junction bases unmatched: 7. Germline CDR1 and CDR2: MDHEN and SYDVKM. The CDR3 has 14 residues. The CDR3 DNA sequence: TGTGCCAGCAGCCCCGGACTAGCAGACTACGAGCAGTACTTC. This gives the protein CASSPGLADYEQYF.

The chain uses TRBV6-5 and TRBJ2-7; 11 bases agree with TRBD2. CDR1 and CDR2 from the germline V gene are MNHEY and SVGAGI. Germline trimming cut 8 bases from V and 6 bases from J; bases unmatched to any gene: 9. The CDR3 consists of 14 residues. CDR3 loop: CASRVAGGPGEQYF. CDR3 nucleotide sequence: TGTGCCAGCCGGGTAGCGGGAGGGCCAGGCGAGCAGTACTTC.

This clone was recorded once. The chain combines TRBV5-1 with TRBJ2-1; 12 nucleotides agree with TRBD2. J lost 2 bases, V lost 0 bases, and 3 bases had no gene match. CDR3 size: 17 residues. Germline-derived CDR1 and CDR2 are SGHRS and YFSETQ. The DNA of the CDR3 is TGCGCCAGCAGCTTGGAGGCTAGCGGGAGGGCCTACAATGAGCAGTTCTTC. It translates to CASSLEASGRAYNEQFF.

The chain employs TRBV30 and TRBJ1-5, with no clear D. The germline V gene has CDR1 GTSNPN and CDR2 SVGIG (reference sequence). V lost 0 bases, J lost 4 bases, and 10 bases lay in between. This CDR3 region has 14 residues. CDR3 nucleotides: TGTGCCTGGAGTGTGGGCAGCGGAAATCAGCCCCAGCATTTT. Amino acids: CAWSVGSGNQPQHF.

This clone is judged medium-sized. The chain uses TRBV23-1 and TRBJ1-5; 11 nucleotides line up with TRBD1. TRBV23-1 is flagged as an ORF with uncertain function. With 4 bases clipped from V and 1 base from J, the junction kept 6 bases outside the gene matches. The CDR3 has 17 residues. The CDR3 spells CASSPRTGGSSNQPQHF. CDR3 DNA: TGCGCCAGCAGTCCAAGGACAGGGGGCTCAAGCAATCAGCCCCAGCATTTT.

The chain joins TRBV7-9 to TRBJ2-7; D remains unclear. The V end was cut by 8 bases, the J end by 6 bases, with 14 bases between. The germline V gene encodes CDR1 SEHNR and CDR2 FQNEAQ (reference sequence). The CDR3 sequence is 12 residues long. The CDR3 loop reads CASATVYSEQYF. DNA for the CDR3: TGTGCCAGCGCAACAGTGTATAGCGAGCAGTACTTC.

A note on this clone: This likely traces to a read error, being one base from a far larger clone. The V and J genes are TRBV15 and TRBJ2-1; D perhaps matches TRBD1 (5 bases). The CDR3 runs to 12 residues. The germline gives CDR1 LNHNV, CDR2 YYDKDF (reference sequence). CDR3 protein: CASSRAVNEQFF. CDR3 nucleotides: TGTGCCTCCAGCAGGGCCGTCAATGAGCAGTTCTTC. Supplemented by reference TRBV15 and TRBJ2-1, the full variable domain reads DAMVIQNPRYQVTQFGKPVTLSCSQTLNHNVMYWYQQKSSQAPKLLFHYYDKDFNNEADTPDNFQSRRPNTSFCFLDIRSPGLGDTAMYLCASSRAVNEQFFGPGTRLTVL.

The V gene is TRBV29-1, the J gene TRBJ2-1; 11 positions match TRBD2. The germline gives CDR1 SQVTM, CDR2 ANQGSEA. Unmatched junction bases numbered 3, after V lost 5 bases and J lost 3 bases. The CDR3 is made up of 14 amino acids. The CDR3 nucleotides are TGCAGCGTTAAGGGACTAGCGGACTACAATGAGCAGTTCTTC. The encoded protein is CSVKGLADYNEQFF.

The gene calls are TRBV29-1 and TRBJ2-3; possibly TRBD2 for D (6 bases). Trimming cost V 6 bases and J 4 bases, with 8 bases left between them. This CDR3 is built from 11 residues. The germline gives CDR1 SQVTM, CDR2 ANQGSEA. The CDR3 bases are TGCAGCGTCTTAGCGGCAGATACGCAGTATTTT. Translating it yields CSVLAADTQYF.

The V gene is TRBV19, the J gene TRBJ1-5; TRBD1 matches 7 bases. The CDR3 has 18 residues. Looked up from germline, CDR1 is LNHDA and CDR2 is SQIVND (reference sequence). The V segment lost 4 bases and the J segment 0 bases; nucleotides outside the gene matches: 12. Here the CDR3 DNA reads TGTGCCAGTAGTAGTCGGACAGGAGAACAATATAGCAATCAGCCCCAGCATTTT. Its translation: CASSSRTGEQYSNQPQHF.

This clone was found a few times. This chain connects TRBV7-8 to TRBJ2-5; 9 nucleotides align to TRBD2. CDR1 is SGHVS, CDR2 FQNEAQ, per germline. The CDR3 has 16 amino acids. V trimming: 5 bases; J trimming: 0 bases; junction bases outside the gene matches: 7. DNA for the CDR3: TGTGCCAGCAGCCCGCGGGGGGGTTGGGACCAAGAGACCCAGTACTTC. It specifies CASSPRGGWDQETQYF. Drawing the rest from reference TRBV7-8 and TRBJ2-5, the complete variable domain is GAGVSQSPRYKVAKRGQDVALRCDPISGHVSLFWYQQALGQGPEFLTYFQNEAQLDKSGLPSDRFFAERPEGSVSTLKIQRTQQEDSAVYLCASSPRGGWDQETQYFGPGTRLLVL.